These 3 T cell receptor beta chains were sequenced from one sample in a study of blood T cells in healthy people across ages. Combining a sample-barcoded 5' primer with a J-beta primer mix, a second PCR ran for 7 to 11 cycles. MiXCR was run by TCRdb on the 5' RACE reads, yielding one entry per CDR3 protein. The sample has around 940,000 distinct CDR3 sequences, roughly half seen once; the top ten hold roughly a fifth. Sample: blood. All receptors come from a woman aged 60 to 75 in good health.

The V call is TRBV7-2, the J call TRBJ2-5; a weak D match, TRBD1 (6 bases). Germline CDR1 reads SGHTA; CDR2 reads FQGNSA. Deletions cut 2 bases from V and 5 bases from J, with 15 bases between. The CDR3 sequence is 15 residues long. CDR3 DNA sequence: TGTGCCAGCAGCTTAATCCCCGGACAGAGGGAGACCCAGTACTTC. Its translation is CASSLIPGQRETQYF.

The table lists this clonotype with a count of one. CDR3 loop: CASSHVSGRAGEQYF. CDR3 DNA sequence: TGTGCCAGCAGCCATGTCAGCGGGAGGGCTGGCGAGCAGTACTTC. This chain uses TRBV9 with TRBJ2-7; 10 bases match TRBD2. This CDR3 comprises 15 residues. J was trimmed by 6 bases and V by 4 bases; bases with no gene match: 10. From germline, CDR1 is SGDLS and CDR2 YYNGEE.

V gene TRBV7-2 combines with J gene TRBJ2-2; unclear D gene. Germline CDR1 is SGHTA and CDR2 is FQGNSA. Trimming cost V 5 bases and J 1 base, with 11 bases left between them. The CDR3 contains 15 residues. In nucleotides, the CDR3 is TGTGCCAGCAGCACCCAGGTGATGAACACCGGGGAGCTGTTTTTT. Protein: CASSTQVMNTGELFF. The whole variable domain, remainder taken from reference TRBV7-2 and TRBJ2-2, is GAGVSQSPSNKVTEKGKDVELRCDPISGHTALYWYRQSLGQGLEFLIYFQGNSAPDKSGLPSDRFSAERTGGSVSTLTIQRTQQEDSAVYLCASSTQVMNTGELFFGEGSRLTVL.